This T cell receptor beta chain comes out of a study of T-cell reconstitution after alpha-beta-depleted transplantation in children. The authors prepared the TCRbeta library with unique molecular identifiers. MiXCR, applied by TCRdb to the PCR reads, yields one record per CDR3 protein. The sample has about 100,000 distinct CDR3 sequences, around 6.1% seen once. Study conclusions and caveats: Surviving recipient T cells and thymic progenitors accounted for the high day-60 TCRbeta diversity observed in some patients. Several hundred graft clones that had expanded were reportedly the source of alpha-beta T cells about two months after transplant. The authors attributed T-cell counts and diversity one year after transplant mostly to newly produced T cells.

With V trimmed by 0 bases and J by 6 bases, 8 bases remained unmatched. Germline CDR1 and CDR2: SGHRS and YFSETQ. The CDR3 is made up of 16 amino acids. This clonotype was counted at least ten times. Its antigen is as yet unknown. This material consisted of PBMCs, mostly from graft donor cells, taken 60 days after TCRalphabeta/CD19-depleted stem cell transplant. This sequence was found in a female patient younger than 10 who had a stem cell transplant for Fanconi anemia, so the T cells may come from the graft donor. The chain combines TRBV5-1 with TRBJ2-2; 7 nucleotides agree with TRBD1. The CDR3 is CASSLALTGPPGELFF. Written as DNA, the CDR3 is TGCGCCAGCAGCTTGGCCTTGACAGGGCCCCCCGGGGAGCTGTTTTTT.